The rows below give T cell receptor beta chains drawn from one sample of a study of sequential checkpoint blockade in melanoma. The protocol was immunoSEQ multiplex PCR, while the TCRdb copy is restricted to in-frame clones and leaves out a portion. The table records about 12,000 clones, 75% to 80% of them present only once. This specimen consisted of CD8+ T cells sorted from blood (inferred from file names), obtained from a patient given nivolumab and ipilimumab in sequence. These TCRs come from a human donor with melanoma. The CDR3 runs from the conserved cysteine through the conserved F or W. Each record gives: D gene, J gene, V gene, clone size, CDR3 DNA, CDR3 protein. The D gene is left open where the match is weak. Expanded clones are given a class, and other clones once, few, many or no size at all.

-,TRBJ1-5,TRBV19,once,TGTGCCAGTAGTATGACAGGTGGGAATCAGCCCCAGCATTTT,CASSMTGGNQPQHF
-,TRBJ2-7,TRBV11-2,-,TGTGCCAGCAGCTTAGATGGTACAGCCTACGAGCAGTACTTC,CASSLDGTAYEQYF
-,TRBJ2-7,TRBV19,-,TGTGCCAGTAGTACGACCGGCGGAATCTACGAGCAGTACTTC,CASSTTGGIYEQYF
-,TRBJ2-6,TRBV4-3,-,TGCGCCAGCAGCCAAGATGACAGCTCTGGGGCCAACGTCCTGACTTTC,CASSQDDSSGANVLTF
TRBD1,TRBJ1-2,TRBV7-9,-,TGTGCCAGCAGCTTTCTAGGATGGGACAGACCTGGTAGGGGGTTTGGCTACACCTTC,CASSFLGWDRPGRGFGYTF
-,TRBJ1-1,TRBV5-6,-,TGTGCCAGCATCCAAACCCCGGGCACTGAAGCTTTCTTT,CASIQTPGTEAFF
TRBD1,TRBJ2-1,TRBV7-6,-,TGTGCCAGCAGCTTAGCGGGACAGGGCTATGAGCAGTTCTTC,CASSLAGQGYEQFF
-,TRBJ1-1,TRBV9,-,TGTGCCAGCAGCGCGGGACACCACTTT,CASSAGHHF
TRBD1,TRBJ1-5,TRBV28,-,TGTGCCAGCATCCAAGATTTGATGGGACAGGGCCGTCAGCCCCAGCATTTT,CASIQDLMGQGRQPQHF
TRBD1,TRBJ2-7,TRBV6-5,-,TGTGCCAGCAGCCGACAGGGTCTGTCCTACGAGCAGTACTTC,CASSRQGLSYEQYF
TRBD1,TRBJ2-2,TRBV6-4,-,TGTGCCAGCAGTGAACAGGGGCCCACCGGGGAGCTGTTTTTT,CASSEQGPTGELFF
-,TRBJ2-2,TRBV7-9,-,TGTGCCAGCAGCCCGACAGAGAACACCGGGGAGCTGTTTTTT,CASSPTENTGELFF
TRBD1,TRBJ2-2,TRBV7-8,-,TGTGCCAGCAGCGCCAGACAGGGGAACACCGGGGAGCTGTTTTTT,CASSARQGNTGELFF
-,TRBJ2-5,TRBV15,-,TGTGCCACCAGCCATCCGGGGGAACCCAGTGCCCAGTACTTC,CATSHPGEPSAQYF
TRBD1,TRBJ1-4,TRBV7-6,few,TGTGCCAGCAGCATCCGCCGTGGGGACAGAAAACCTGAACTGTTTTTT,CASSIRRGDRKPELFF
TRBD1,TRBJ2-5,TRBV19,-,TGTGCCAGTAGGACAACAGGGGGCGAAGAGACCCAGTACTTC,CASRTTGGEETQYF